Listed below are T cell receptor beta chains from one sample, sequenced in a study of CD8 T cells in ankylosing spondylitis. TCRdb used MiXCR to reprocess the 5' RACE reads, holding one entry per CDR3 protein. The sample includes around 32,000 distinct CDR3 sequences, 5.5% to 8% of them seen just once. Sample: blood, either unsorted or a sorted T cell fraction (not recorded which). The receptors stem from a male donor with ankylosing spondylitis or in good health (not recorded which). CDR3s include the opening cysteine and the closing phenylalanine or tryptophan. D genes are given only for firm matches. The size of a clone is reported for some rows only, either as once, few or many, or as a class for expanded clones.

CDR3 DNA: TGCGCCAGCAGCCCGGACAGGGTGTCGAACACCATATATTTT; CDR3 protein: CASSPDRVSNTIYF; J gene: TRBJ1-3; V gene: TRBV5-1; clone size: many; D gene: TRBD1
CDR3 DNA: TGTGCCAGCAGCCCGGGACTAGTACCTTACGAGCAGTACTTC; CDR3 protein: CASSPGLVPYEQYF; J gene: TRBJ2-7; V gene: TRBV7-9; clone size: -; D gene: TRBD2
CDR3 DNA: TGCGCCAGCAGCATCAGGGTAACGGAGACCCAGTACTTC; CDR3 protein: CASSIRVTETQYF; J gene: TRBJ2-5; V gene: TRBV5-1; clone size: many; D gene: -
CDR3 DNA: TGTGCCAGCAGCTTGGGAAGCGGCCGGTCAGATACGCAGTATTTT; CDR3 protein: CASSLGSGRSDTQYF; J gene: TRBJ2-3; V gene: TRBV5-4; clone size: many; D gene: -
CDR3 DNA: TGCAGTGGTAGACAGGGCGCCGAAAACATTCAGTACTTC; CDR3 protein: CSGRQGAENIQYF; J gene: TRBJ2-4; V gene: TRBV20-1; clone size: many; D gene: TRBD1
CDR3 DNA: TGCAGTGCTAGAGATGAAGTCGCTGAAGCTTTCTTT; CDR3 protein: CSARDEVAEAFF; J gene: TRBJ1-1; V gene: TRBV20-1; clone size: many; D gene: -
CDR3 DNA: TGCAGTGCCAGGATTTGGGACAGGCAAGAGACCCAGTACTTC; CDR3 protein: CSARIWDRQETQYF; J gene: TRBJ2-5; V gene: TRBV20-1; clone size: many; D gene: TRBD1
CDR3 DNA: TGTGCCAGCAGCACCCAACTAGCGGGAGTAGAGACCGGGGAGCTGTTTTTT; CDR3 protein: CASSTQLAGVETGELFF; J gene: TRBJ2-2; V gene: TRBV13; clone size: many; D gene: TRBD2
CDR3 DNA: TGTGCCAGCTCACGAGTTAGCGTATCCGAATCCTACGAGCAGTACTTC; CDR3 protein: CASSRVSVSESYEQYF; J gene: TRBJ2-7; V gene: TRBV18; clone size: many; D gene: -
CDR3 DNA: TGTGCCAGCAGTGAACAGGGACTAGCGGGAGGAGGGGGGAATGAGCAGTTCTTC; CDR3 protein: CASSEQGLAGGGGNEQFF; J gene: TRBJ2-1; V gene: TRBV6-1; clone size: few; D gene: TRBD2
CDR3 DNA: TGTGCCTGGAGTGTACAGCGAAGAGGCTACACCTTC; CDR3 protein: CAWSVQRRGYTF; J gene: TRBJ1-2; V gene: TRBV30; clone size: many; D gene: -
CDR3 DNA: TGTGCCAGCAGTTTTCGGAGCGGGAGGGGCGGCGAGCAGTACTTC; CDR3 protein: CASSFRSGRGGEQYF; J gene: TRBJ2-7; V gene: TRBV12-3/TRBV12-4; clone size: many; D gene: TRBD2
CDR3 DNA: TGTGCCAGCAGCCAACAAGGGGCGGTCCACGAGCAGTACTTC; CDR3 protein: CASSQQGAVHEQYF; J gene: TRBJ2-7; V gene: TRBV6-2/TRBV6-3; clone size: many; D gene: -
CDR3 DNA: TGTGCCAGCAGTTTGACTAGCGGGAGAGGGGTCGGGGAGCTGTTTTTT; CDR3 protein: CASSLTSGRGVGELFF; J gene: TRBJ2-2; V gene: TRBV6-2/TRBV6-3; clone size: many; D gene: TRBD2
CDR3 DNA: TGTGCCAGCAGCTTAACACGTGCGGACTACAATGAGCAGTTCTTC; CDR3 protein: CASSLTRADYNEQFF; J gene: TRBJ2-1; V gene: TRBV7-3; clone size: many; D gene: -
CDR3 DNA: TGTGCCAGCAGAGCCCTCGAGACCCAGTACTTC; CDR3 protein: CASRALETQYF; J gene: TRBJ2-5; V gene: TRBV6-5; clone size: medium-sized; D gene: -
CDR3 DNA: TGTGCCAGCAGTTTTTGGACTAGCGGCAATGAGCAGTTCTTC; CDR3 protein: CASSFWTSGNEQFF; J gene: TRBJ2-1; V gene: TRBV12-3/TRBV12-4; clone size: many; D gene: TRBD2
CDR3 DNA: TGTGCCACCAGTGATTACAACACTGCAACTTTCTTT; CDR3 protein: CATSDYNTATFF; J gene: TRBJ1-1; V gene: TRBV24-1; clone size: once; D gene: -
CDR3 DNA: TGTGCCAGCAGTTCAATCAGGGGGCAAGAGACCCAGTACTTC; CDR3 protein: CASSSIRGQETQYF; J gene: TRBJ2-5; V gene: TRBV27; clone size: many; D gene: TRBD1
CDR3 DNA: TGTGCCAGCTCCCCCCAGGATACCTACGAGCAGTACTTC; CDR3 protein: CASSPQDTYEQYF; J gene: TRBJ2-7; V gene: TRBV18; clone size: many; D gene: -
CDR3 DNA: TGTGCCAGCAGAGGCAATAGCAATCAGCCCCAGCATTTT; CDR3 protein: CASRGNSNQPQHF; J gene: TRBJ1-5; V gene: TRBV2; clone size: many; D gene: -
CDR3 DNA: TGTACCTTCAGTCCTACCGGGACAGGGGGCCGTGAGAGCTATGGCTACACCTTC; CDR3 protein: CTFSPTGTGGRESYGYTF; J gene: TRBJ1-2; V gene: TRBV3-1; clone size: -; D gene: TRBD1
CDR3 DNA: TGTGCCAGCAGTCCGACAGGGGGTATCAATCAGCCCCAGCATTTT; CDR3 protein: CASSPTGGINQPQHF; J gene: TRBJ1-5; V gene: TRBV12-3/TRBV12-4; clone size: many; D gene: TRBD1
CDR3 DNA: TGTGCCAGCAGTCTCGCCGTCGGGACTAGCGGAACCGGGGAGCTGTTTTTT; CDR3 protein: CASSLAVGTSGTGELFF; J gene: TRBJ2-2; V gene: TRBV28; clone size: many; D gene: TRBD2
CDR3 DNA: TGCAGCGTTGCAACCGGCGGGGGGGCCCAGCATTTT; CDR3 protein: CSVATGGGAQHF; J gene: TRBJ1-5; V gene: TRBV29-1; clone size: medium-sized; D gene: -
CDR3 DNA: TGTGCCAGTAGGCAGGGCCCTGGCTACACCTTC; CDR3 protein: CASRQGPGYTF; J gene: TRBJ1-2; V gene: TRBV28; clone size: many; D gene: -
CDR3 DNA: TGCAGTGCTCCTAAAGCGACAGGCGATGTGGGAGAGCAGTACTTC; CDR3 protein: CSAPKATGDVGEQYF; J gene: TRBJ2-7; V gene: TRBV20-1; clone size: many; D gene: -
CDR3 DNA: TGCAGTGCTAGGGACTTGGGAGCACCAGAGAATACGCAGTATTTT; CDR3 protein: CSARDLGAPENTQYF; J gene: TRBJ2-3; V gene: TRBV20-1; clone size: many; D gene: -
CDR3 DNA: TGCAGTGCTGGTACCTGGGGCGAGCAGTACTTC; CDR3 protein: CSAGTWGEQYF; J gene: TRBJ2-7; V gene: TRBV20-1; clone size: many; D gene: -
CDR3 DNA: TGTGCCAGCAGCTCCAGCGGGACAGGGACCTACGAGCAGTACTTC; CDR3 protein: CASSSSGTGTYEQYF; J gene: TRBJ2-7; V gene: TRBV11-2; clone size: few; D gene: TRBD1
CDR3 DNA: TGCAGTGCTAGATCCGGGACTAGCGGGGTAAAGGGGGAGCTGTTTTTT; CDR3 protein: CSARSGTSGVKGELFF; J gene: TRBJ2-2; V gene: TRBV20-1; clone size: many; D gene: TRBD2
CDR3 DNA: TGCAGTGCCCAGACAGGGGGCGCATGGCAGCCCCAGCATTTT; CDR3 protein: CSAQTGGAWQPQHF; J gene: TRBJ1-5; V gene: TRBV20-1; clone size: many; D gene: TRBD1
CDR3 DNA: TGTGCCAGCAGTTCCGGTGATTCACCCCTCCACTTT; CDR3 protein: CASSSGDSPLHF; J gene: TRBJ1-6; V gene: TRBV6-5; clone size: medium-sized; D gene: -
CDR3 DNA: TGTGCCAGCTCACCACCCATGACTACCTACAATGAGCAGTTCTTC; CDR3 protein: CASSPPMTTYNEQFF; J gene: TRBJ2-1; V gene: TRBV18; clone size: many; D gene: -
CDR3 DNA: TGTGCCAGTAGCCGACAGGGGGCGAGGACTGAAGCTTTCTTT; CDR3 protein: CASSRQGARTEAFF; J gene: TRBJ1-1; V gene: TRBV19; clone size: many; D gene: TRBD1
CDR3 DNA: TGTGCCAGCACCTATAGCAATCAGCCCCAGCATTTT; CDR3 protein: CASTYSNQPQHF; J gene: TRBJ1-5; V gene: TRBV12-3/TRBV12-4; clone size: many; D gene: -
CDR3 DNA: TGTGCCAGCAGACCAAGCCAGACGCCCTATGGCTACACCTTC; CDR3 protein: CASRPSQTPYGYTF; J gene: TRBJ1-2; V gene: TRBV6-2/TRBV6-3; clone size: many; D gene: -
CDR3 DNA: TGTGCCAGCAGCTCAATGGGGAATCAGCCCCAGCATTTT; CDR3 protein: CASSSMGNQPQHF; J gene: TRBJ1-5; V gene: TRBV2; clone size: many; D gene: -
CDR3 DNA: TGTGCCAGTAGGACTAGCGGGAGTCCCGGGGAGCTGTTTTTT; CDR3 protein: CASRTSGSPGELFF; J gene: TRBJ2-2; V gene: TRBV19; clone size: -; D gene: TRBD2
CDR3 DNA: TGTGCCAGCAGCCCCGGACCAGGGTCCTACAATGAGCAGTTCTTC; CDR3 protein: CASSPGPGSYNEQFF; J gene: TRBJ2-1; V gene: TRBV9; clone size: many; D gene: -
CDR3 DNA: TGCGCCAGCAGCTCTCAGACAGACAATGAGCAGTTCTTC; CDR3 protein: CASSSQTDNEQFF; J gene: TRBJ2-1; V gene: TRBV5-1; clone size: many; D gene: -
CDR3 DNA: TGCGCCAGCAGCTTGTATCGGAACACCGGGGAGCTGTTTTTT; CDR3 protein: CASSLYRNTGELFF; J gene: TRBJ2-2; V gene: TRBV5-1; clone size: many; D gene: -
CDR3 DNA: TGCGCCAGCAGCCTAAGACCAAATACAGGGAGAGACTACGAGCAGTACTTC; CDR3 protein: CASSLRPNTGRDYEQYF; J gene: TRBJ2-7; V gene: TRBV5-1; clone size: many; D gene: -
CDR3 DNA: TGTGCCAGCTCACCAGGTGTAGAGAAGAATGAGCAGTTCTTC; CDR3 protein: CASSPGVEKNEQFF; J gene: TRBJ2-1; V gene: TRBV18; clone size: many; D gene: -
CDR3 DNA: TGCAGCGTTGAAGGAGCCGGGACTAGCGGGACCTACGGGCAGTACTTC; CDR3 protein: CSVEGAGTSGTYGQYF; J gene: TRBJ2-7; V gene: TRBV29-1; clone size: many; D gene: TRBD2
CDR3 DNA: TGTGCCAGCAGTCCGGACGGTACTAATGAAAAACTGTTTTTT; CDR3 protein: CASSPDGTNEKLFF; J gene: TRBJ1-4; V gene: TRBV3-1; clone size: many; D gene: -
CDR3 DNA: TGTGCCACCGAGCCACAGACGGGGACCTACAATGAGCAGTTCTTC; CDR3 protein: CATEPQTGTYNEQFF; J gene: TRBJ2-1; V gene: TRBV10-3; clone size: many; D gene: -
CDR3 DNA: TGTGCCAGCAGTCGAGGGGGTCGCTCCTACGAGCAGTACTTC; CDR3 protein: CASSRGGRSYEQYF; J gene: TRBJ2-7; V gene: TRBV7-8; clone size: few; D gene: -
CDR3 DNA: TGTGCCAGCAGCTGGGACGTCGGTAATTCACCCCTCCACTTT; CDR3 protein: CASSWDVGNSPLHF; J gene: TRBJ1-6; V gene: TRBV14; clone size: many; D gene: -
CDR3 DNA: TGCGCCAGCAGCCAAGCACTGAGCTCCTACGAGCAGTACTTC; CDR3 protein: CASSQALSSYEQYF; J gene: TRBJ2-7; V gene: TRBV4-1; clone size: many; D gene: -